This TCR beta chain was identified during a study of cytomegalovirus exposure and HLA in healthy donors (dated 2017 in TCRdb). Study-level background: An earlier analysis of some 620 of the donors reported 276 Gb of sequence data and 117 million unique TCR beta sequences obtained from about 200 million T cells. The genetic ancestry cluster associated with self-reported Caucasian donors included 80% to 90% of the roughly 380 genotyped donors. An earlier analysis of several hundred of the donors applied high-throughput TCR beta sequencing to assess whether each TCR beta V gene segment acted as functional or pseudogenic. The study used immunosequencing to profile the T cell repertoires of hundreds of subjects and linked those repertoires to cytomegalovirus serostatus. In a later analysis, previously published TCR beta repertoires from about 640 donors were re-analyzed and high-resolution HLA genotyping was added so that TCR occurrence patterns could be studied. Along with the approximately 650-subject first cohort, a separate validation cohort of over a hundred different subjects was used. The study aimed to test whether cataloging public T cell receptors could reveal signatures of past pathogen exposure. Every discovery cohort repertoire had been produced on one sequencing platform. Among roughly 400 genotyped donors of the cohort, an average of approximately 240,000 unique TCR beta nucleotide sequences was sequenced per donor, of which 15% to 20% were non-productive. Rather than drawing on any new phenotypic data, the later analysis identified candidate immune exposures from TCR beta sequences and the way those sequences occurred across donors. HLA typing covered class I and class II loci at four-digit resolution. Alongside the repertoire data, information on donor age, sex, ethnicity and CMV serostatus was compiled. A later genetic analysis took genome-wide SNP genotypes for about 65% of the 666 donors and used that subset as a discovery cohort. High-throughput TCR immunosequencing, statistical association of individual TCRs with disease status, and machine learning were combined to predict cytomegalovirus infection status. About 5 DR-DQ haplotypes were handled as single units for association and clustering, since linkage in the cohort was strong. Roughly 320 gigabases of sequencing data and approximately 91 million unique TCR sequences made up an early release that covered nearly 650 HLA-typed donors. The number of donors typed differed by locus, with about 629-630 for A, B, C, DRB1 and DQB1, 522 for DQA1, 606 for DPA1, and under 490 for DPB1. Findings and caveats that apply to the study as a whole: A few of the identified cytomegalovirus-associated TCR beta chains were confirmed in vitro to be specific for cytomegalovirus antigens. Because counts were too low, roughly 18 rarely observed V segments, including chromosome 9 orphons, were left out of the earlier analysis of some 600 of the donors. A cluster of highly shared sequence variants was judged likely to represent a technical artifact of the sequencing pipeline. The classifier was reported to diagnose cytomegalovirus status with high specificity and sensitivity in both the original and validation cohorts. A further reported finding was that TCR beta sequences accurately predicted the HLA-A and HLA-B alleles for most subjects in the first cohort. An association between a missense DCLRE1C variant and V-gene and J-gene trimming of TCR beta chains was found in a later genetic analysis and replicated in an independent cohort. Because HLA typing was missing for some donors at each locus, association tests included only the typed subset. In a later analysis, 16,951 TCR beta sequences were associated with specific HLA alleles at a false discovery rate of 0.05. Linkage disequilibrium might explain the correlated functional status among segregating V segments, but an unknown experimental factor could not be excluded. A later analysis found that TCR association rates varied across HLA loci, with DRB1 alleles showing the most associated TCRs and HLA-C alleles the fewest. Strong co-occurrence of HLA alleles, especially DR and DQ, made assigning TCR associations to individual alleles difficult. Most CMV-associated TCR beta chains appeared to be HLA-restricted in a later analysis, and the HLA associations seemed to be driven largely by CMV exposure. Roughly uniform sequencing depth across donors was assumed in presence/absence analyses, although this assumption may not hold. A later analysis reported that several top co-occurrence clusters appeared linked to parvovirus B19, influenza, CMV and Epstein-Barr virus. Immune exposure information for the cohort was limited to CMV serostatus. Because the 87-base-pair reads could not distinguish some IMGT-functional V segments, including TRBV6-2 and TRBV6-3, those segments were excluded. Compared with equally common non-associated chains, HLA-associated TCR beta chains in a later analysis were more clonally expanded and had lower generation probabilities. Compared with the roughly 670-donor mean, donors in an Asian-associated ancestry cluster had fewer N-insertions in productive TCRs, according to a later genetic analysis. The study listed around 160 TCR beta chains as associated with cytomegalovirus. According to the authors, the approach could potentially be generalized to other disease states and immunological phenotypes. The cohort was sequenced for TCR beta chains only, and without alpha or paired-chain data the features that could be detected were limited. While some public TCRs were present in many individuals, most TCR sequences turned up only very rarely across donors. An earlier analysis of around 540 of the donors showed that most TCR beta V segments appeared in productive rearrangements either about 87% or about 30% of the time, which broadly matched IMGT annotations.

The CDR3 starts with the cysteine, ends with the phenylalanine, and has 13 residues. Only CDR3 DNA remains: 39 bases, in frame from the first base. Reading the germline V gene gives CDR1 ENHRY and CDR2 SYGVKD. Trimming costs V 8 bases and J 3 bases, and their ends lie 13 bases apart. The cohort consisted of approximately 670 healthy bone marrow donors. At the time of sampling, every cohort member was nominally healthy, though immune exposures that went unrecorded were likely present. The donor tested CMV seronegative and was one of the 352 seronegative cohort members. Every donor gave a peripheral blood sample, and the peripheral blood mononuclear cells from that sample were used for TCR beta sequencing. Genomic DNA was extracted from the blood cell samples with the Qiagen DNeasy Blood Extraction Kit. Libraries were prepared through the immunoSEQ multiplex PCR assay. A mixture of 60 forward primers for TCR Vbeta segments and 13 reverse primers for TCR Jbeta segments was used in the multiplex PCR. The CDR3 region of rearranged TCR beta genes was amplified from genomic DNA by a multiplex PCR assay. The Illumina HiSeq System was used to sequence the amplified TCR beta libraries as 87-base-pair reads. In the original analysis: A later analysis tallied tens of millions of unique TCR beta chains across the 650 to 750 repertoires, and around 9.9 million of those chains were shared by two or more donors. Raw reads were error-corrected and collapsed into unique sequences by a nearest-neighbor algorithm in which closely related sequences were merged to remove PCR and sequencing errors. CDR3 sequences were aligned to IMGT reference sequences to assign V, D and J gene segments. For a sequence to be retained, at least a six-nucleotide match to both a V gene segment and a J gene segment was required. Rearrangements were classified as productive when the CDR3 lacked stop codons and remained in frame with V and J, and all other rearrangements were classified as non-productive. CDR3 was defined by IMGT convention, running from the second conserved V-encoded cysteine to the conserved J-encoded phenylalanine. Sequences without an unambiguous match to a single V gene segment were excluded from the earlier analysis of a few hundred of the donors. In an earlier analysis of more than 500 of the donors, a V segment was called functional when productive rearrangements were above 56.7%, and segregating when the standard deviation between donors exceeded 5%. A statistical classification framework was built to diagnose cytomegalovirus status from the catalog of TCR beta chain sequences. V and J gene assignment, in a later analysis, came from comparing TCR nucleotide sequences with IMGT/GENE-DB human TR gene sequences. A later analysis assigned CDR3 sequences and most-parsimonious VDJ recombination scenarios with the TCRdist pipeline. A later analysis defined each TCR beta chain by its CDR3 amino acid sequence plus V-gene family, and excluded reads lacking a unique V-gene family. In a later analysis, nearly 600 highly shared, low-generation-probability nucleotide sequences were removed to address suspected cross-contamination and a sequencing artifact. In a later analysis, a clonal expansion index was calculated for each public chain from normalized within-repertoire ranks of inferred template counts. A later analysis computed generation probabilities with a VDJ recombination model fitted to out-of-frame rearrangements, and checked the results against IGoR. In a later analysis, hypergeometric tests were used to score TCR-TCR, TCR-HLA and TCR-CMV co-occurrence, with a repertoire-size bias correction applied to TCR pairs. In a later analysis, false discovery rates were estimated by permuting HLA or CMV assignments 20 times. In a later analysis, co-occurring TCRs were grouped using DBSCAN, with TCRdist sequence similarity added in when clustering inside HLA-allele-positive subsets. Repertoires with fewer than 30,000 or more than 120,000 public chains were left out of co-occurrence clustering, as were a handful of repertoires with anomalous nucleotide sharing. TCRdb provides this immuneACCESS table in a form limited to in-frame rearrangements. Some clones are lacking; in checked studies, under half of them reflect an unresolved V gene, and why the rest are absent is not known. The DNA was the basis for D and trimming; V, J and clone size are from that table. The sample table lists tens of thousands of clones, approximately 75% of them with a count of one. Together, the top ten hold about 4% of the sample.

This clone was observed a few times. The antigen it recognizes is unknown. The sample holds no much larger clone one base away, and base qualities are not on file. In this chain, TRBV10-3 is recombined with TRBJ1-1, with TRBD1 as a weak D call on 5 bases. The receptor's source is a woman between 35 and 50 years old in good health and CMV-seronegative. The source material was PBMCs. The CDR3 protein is CAIHEKGYTEAFF. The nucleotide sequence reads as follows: TGTGCCATCCACGAGAAGGGGTACACTGAAGCTTTCTTT.